The entry below describes one T cell receptor beta chain. In its sample, this clonotype was seen a few times. Its antigen specificity is not known. Per-base quality was not reported, and no clone a single base away is much larger than it. Receptor amplification or capture employed 5' RACE. TCRdb names Illumina HiSeq 2500 as the instrument used. A second PCR of roughly 7 to 11 cycles was run with a J-beta primer mix and a sample-barcoded 5' primer. A template-switch 5' adaptor carrying 12 random nucleotides introduced a unique molecular identifier onto each TCR beta cDNA molecule. At least 2.5 million CDR3-containing paired-end reads were obtained from each sample. The Mint cDNA synthesis kit, primed by a TRBC-specific oligonucleotide, was used to synthesize first-strand cDNA from all RNA. All cDNA was treated with uracil-DNA glycosylase and then went through a first 18-cycle PCR with the universal primers M1SS and BC2_uni_R. In the original analysis: For normalization, 1 million high-quality reads were randomly selected from each sample, with every read carrying a distinct molecular identifier. Reads with shared molecular identifiers were discarded instead of being binned into consensus sequences. MiTCR, with a Q25 quality threshold and the strictest error-elimination algorithm, was used for CDR3 identification, clonotype clustering and error correction. A nonparametric unseen species model with Euler transformation was used to estimate lower-bound total TCR beta diversity. TCRdb cleaned the public reads at Q25 with fastp, built clones with MiXCR and kept in-frame beta chains. One record per CDR3 amino acid sequence lists the most common genes and DNA. TCRdb assigned the V and J calls; the authors' analysis was not used. The table for this sample lists about 1.6 million distinct CDR3 sequences; about 31% of them were counted only once. Approximately 10% of the sample comes from the top ten.

The donors were 40 or so Caucasian individuals from Russia, aged roughly 6 to 100 years, who were systemically healthy. Approximately 9.3 milliliters of peripheral blood were collected from each donor into EDTA-treated Vacutainer tubes. PBMCs were isolated by Ficoll-Paque density-gradient centrifugation, with at least 6 million obtained per sample. Trizol reagent was used to extract total RNA from PBMCs, with at least 6 micrograms per sample. Naive CD45RAhigh/CD27high T cell percentages were measured by flow cytometry on a PBMC aliquot from every donor. The CDR3 has 13 amino acids, counting the end cysteine and phenylalanine. The only DNA kept is the CDR3, 39 bases in frame from the first base. V is pruned by 7 bases and J by 6 bases, leaving 5 bases of the junction without a gene match. Per the germline V gene (reference sequence), SEHNR is the CDR1 and FQNEAQ is the CDR2. These data originate in a study of blood T cells in healthy people across ages (dated by TCRdb to the mid-2010s). Context from the whole study: In model experiments, roughly one uniquely barcoded TCR beta cDNA molecule per two T cells was captured by template switching. Two additional independent replicas of 1 million unique cDNA reads from the same blood draw were analyzed for two donors (one aged 18 to 29 and one aged 80 or older). To avoid experimental bias, donors of different ages were randomly spread across the sequencing lanes. To track age-related changes in TCR beta repertoire diversity, the study relied on deep sequencing normalized with unique cDNA molecular identifiers. Four age groups were formed from the donors: young (average about 15 years), middle-aged (approximately 39), aged (62) and long-lived (82).

Broad study findings and their caveats: Compared with the aged group, the long-lived group had more naive CD4+ T cells, fewer expanded clones and increased TCR diversity, a pattern suggesting age selection. Because profiling used bulk unsorted PBMCs, naive and antigen-experienced compartments could not be compared conclusively. The percentage of naive T cells measured by flow cytometry correlated strongly with observed TCR beta diversity. The CMV infection status of donors was not known, potentially confounding age-related changes in expanded clonotypes. Observed TCR beta diversity per million T cells fell roughly linearly with age, and a significant reduction was already apparent by age around 44. Estimates of total diversity based on one million sequenced T cells were considered lower bounds and underestimates.

The specimen was blood. The sequence came from a woman aged 25 to 39 in good health. In this chain, TRBV7-9 is recombined with TRBJ2-7; TRBD2 lines up with 11 middle nucleotides. The CDR3 protein: CASTTSGRGEQYF. Here is the DNA: TGTGCCAGCACTACTAGCGGGAGAGGCGAGCAGTACTTC.